This T cell receptor beta chain was sequenced in a study of T-cell reconstitution after alpha-beta-depleted transplantation in children. Study observations and caveats: About two months after transplant, alpha-beta T cells reportedly came from several hundred expanded graft clones. From surviving recipient T cells and thymic progenitors came the high day-60 TCRbeta diversity observed in some patients. By one year post-transplant, T-cell counts and diversity largely arose from T cells that were newly produced.

Of note for this clonotype: Its antigen is unknown.

During its preparation, the TCRbeta library received unique molecular identifiers. TCRdb passed the PCR reads through MiXCR, listing each CDR3 protein once. The top ten clones hold roughly 28% of a sample with about 980,000 distinct CDR3 sequences, less than 30% of them seen once. The CDR3 loop spans 20 amino acids. The sequences come from PBMCs, mostly from graft donor cells, collected 360 days after TCRalphabeta/CD19-depleted stem cell transplant. This chain links TRBV21-1 with TRBJ2-5; the table's D call, TRBD1, has no DNA check behind it. TRBV21-1 is a listed pseudogene. The sequence was collected from a boy in the first two years of life who had a stem cell transplant for SCID, so the T cells may come from the graft donor. Here the CDR3 reads CASSKESFRTGRGDQETQYF. In DNA, the CDR3 is TGTGCCAGCAGCAAAGAGTCTTTCAGGACAGGACGTGGGGACCAAGAGACCCAGTACTTC.